This TCR beta chain derives from a study of cytomegalovirus exposure and HLA in healthy donors. CDR1 is GTSNPN and CDR2 is SVGIG in the germline V gene (reference sequence). Between the trimmed V and J ends, which lost 1 base and 10 bases, there was a span of 14 bases. The CDR3 covers 13 residues. The method was immunoSEQ multiplex PCR; TCRdb's version includes in-frame clones alone and lacks a portion of them. The repertoire holds about 190,000 clones, with about four fifths as singletons. The material sequenced was PBMCs. This receptor was identified in a young man in good health and CMV-seropositive. V gene TRBV30 combines with J gene TRBJ2-1; D is possibly TRBD2 (6 bases). CDR3 sequence reads: CAWSGNSGSEQFF. CDR3 DNA sequence: TGTGCCTGGAGTGGAAATAGCGGCTCAGAGCAGTTCTTC.